The TCR beta chain under discussion was sequenced for a study of immune evolution from preneoplasia to lung adenocarcinoma. The study, taken as a whole, reports: Clonality was highest in normal lung, lower in later-stage lesions apparently. Top clone frequencies peaked in normal lung, apparently declining through invasive adenocarcinoma. Highest clonality occurred in KRAS-mutant, not EGFR-mutant or double wild-type, nodules.

Remarks on this clone: Its antigen is unidentified.

Using immunoSEQ multiplex PCR, the repertoire was profiled, and TCRdb retains in-frame clones only, with some absent. Of around 40,000 clones listed, around 85% are singletons. This CDR3 spans 15 amino acids. CDR1 is SNHLY, CDR2 FYNNEI, per germline. Trimming pared 7 bases from V and 3 bases from J, leaving 16 bases between. Patient tissue came from resections in Japan or China, 2014–2017. The origin of this receptor is a person between 60 and 69 years old with lung adenocarcinoma. The V and J genes are TRBV2 and TRBJ2-1; D perhaps matches TRBD1 (6 bases). The sequenced material came from FFPE invasive lung adenocarcinoma tissue. CDR3 nucleotides: TGTGCCAGCACTCAGGGGCAGGGGCTCTACAATGAGCAGTTCTTC. Protein sequence: CASTQGQGLYNEQFF. Full variable domain (missing parts from reference TRBV2 and TRBJ2-1): EPEVTQTPSHQVTQMGQEVILRCVPISNHLYFYWYRQILGQKVEFLVSFYNNEISEKSEIFDDQFSVERPDGSNFTLKIRSTKLEDSAMYFCASTQGQGLYNEQFFGPGTRLTVL.